The next 32 T cell receptor beta chains were all read from a single sample in a study of beta chain features in type 1 diabetes (dated by TCRdb to between 2017 and 2018). Library prep was done by the immunoSEQ multiplex PCR assay. The entire amount of isolated RNA was reverse transcribed using the High Capacity cDNA Reverse Transcription Kit, so the sequenced TCRB transcripts were expressed ones. TCRdb re-hosts the immuneACCESS table, in-frame sequences only. Its copies lack some clones; in the studies checked, an unresolved V gene accounts for under half of them, and the cause for the rest is not known. Here the sample has under 350,000 clones; 7% to 9% occur a single time. The ten largest clones take up about 0.93% of the sample. Input material: central memory CD4+ T cells from blood. These receptors all come from a woman aged 18-29 years in good health.

This clone has more than one count but fewer than ten. The CDR3 sequence is CASSEWGGRNTEAFF. The CDR3 DNA is TGTGCCAGCAGTGAATGGGGAGGGAGGAACACTGAAGCTTTCTTT. The rearrangement links TRBV25-1 to TRBJ1-1, with D hard to call. CDR1 is MGHDK, CDR2 SYGVNS, per germline. V was pared by 1 base and J by 1 base, with 10 bases between. The CDR3 covers 15 residues.

V usage is TRBV2 and J usage is TRBJ2-1; tentatively, D is TRBD2 (6 bases). CDR1 and CDR2 (germline): SNHLY, FYNNEI. This CDR3 spans 13 amino acids. V lost 8 bases and J 0 bases, leaving 8 bases between the germline ends. Here the CDR3 reads CASRGSSYNEQFF. DNA of the CDR3: TGTGCCAGCCGGGGGAGCTCCTACAATGAGCAGTTCTTC. The variable domain in full, with the rest retrieved from reference TRBV2 and TRBJ2-1, is EPEVTQTPSHQVTQMGQEVILRCVPISNHLYFYWYRQILGQKVEFLVSFYNNEISEKSEIFDDQFSVERPDGSNFTLKIRSTKLEDSAMYFCASRGSSYNEQFFGPGTRLTVL.

This clone was recorded at least ten times. V gene TRBV7-3 combines with J gene TRBJ2-1, with 11 bases identical to TRBD2. The V segment lost 8 bases and the J segment 6 bases; nucleotides outside the gene matches: 3. This CDR3 spans 13 amino acids. CDR1 SGHTA and CDR2 FQGTGA come from the germline V gene. The CDR3 DNA reads TGTGCCAGCGGCACTAGCGGGAGCAATGAGCAGTTCTTC. Its protein is CASGTSGSNEQFF.

CDR3 residues: CASNLGGLTDTQYF. CDR3 DNA sequence: TGTGCCAGCAATCTCGGGGGGTTAACAGATACGCAGTATTTT. This sequence joins TRBV6-1 and TRBJ2-3; the match to TRBD2 covers 7 bases. This CDR3 contains 14 residues. Germline V CDR1 and CDR2: MNHNS, SASEGT. Losses at the gene ends were 7 bases for V and 3 bases for J; bases not matched to a gene: 7.

This chain uses TRBV6-6 with TRBJ2-2; D remains ambiguous. Deletions cut 5 bases from V and 8 bases from J, with 6 bases between. The CDR3 totals 11 residues. CDR1 is MNHNY, CDR2 SVGAGI, per germline (reference sequence). The CDR3 sequence: CASSRLGELFF. The DNA of the CDR3 is TGTGCCAGCAGTCGCTTGGGGGAGCTGTTTTTT.

The rearrangement joins TRBV5-1 to TRBJ2-7; tentatively, D is TRBD1 (5 bases). Deletions cut 3 bases from V and 6 bases from J, with 7 bases between. Germline assignment: CDR1 SGHRS and CDR2 YFSETQ. The length of the CDR3 is 11 residues. The CDR3 protein is CASSSGFEQYF. The CDR3 DNA sequence: TGCGCCAGCAGCTCAGGGTTCGAGCAGTACTTC.

In its sample, this clone was seen a few times. The V and J genes are TRBV2 and TRBJ2-1; 7 bases map to TRBD1. The V gene's germline CDR1 is SNHLY and CDR2 FYNNEI. The CDR3 length is 15 residues. The V and J ends lost 6 bases and 7 bases, in that order; junction bases with no gene match: 12. The CDR3 DNA sequence: TGTGCCAGCAGAGACAGGGTAAATTTGGGTAATGAGCAGTTCTTC. Encoded protein: CASRDRVNLGNEQFF. Full variable domain (outside the CDR3, taken from reference TRBV2 and TRBJ2-1): EPEVTQTPSHQVTQMGQEVILRCVPISNHLYFYWYRQILGQKVEFLVSFYNNEISEKSEIFDDQFSVERPDGSNFTLKIRSTKLEDSAMYFCASRDRVNLGNEQFFGPGTRLTVL.

There are many counts of this clone. The chain links TRBV7-2 to TRBJ2-7, with 9 bases that match TRBD2. The CDR3 length is 15 residues. The ends lost 5 bases at V and 5 bases at J; junction bases unmatched: 10. In germline, CDR1 is SGHTA, CDR2 FQGNSA. The CDR3 protein is CASSQGPRTSDEQYF. CDR3 in DNA: TGTGCCAGCAGCCAAGGCCCGCGGACTAGCGACGAGCAGTACTTC.

This clone was picked up a small number of times. V gene TRBV7-8 combines with J gene TRBJ2-7, with D perhaps being TRBD1 or TRBD2 (5 bases each). This CDR3 has 14 residues. Germline-derived CDR1 and CDR2 are SGHVS and FQNEAQ. V was pared by 1 base and J by 2 bases, with 9 bases between. DNA of the CDR3: TGTGCCAGCAGCTTAGGGGGGAAAGCCTACGAGCAGTACGTC. Translating gives CASSLGGKAYEQYV.

There are many counts of this clone. This chain joins TRBV7-6 and TRBJ2-7, with 9 bases that match TRBD1. The germline V gene has CDR1 SGHVS and CDR2 FNYEAQ. The CDR3 extends over 14 amino acids. V shed 5 bases and J 3 bases; nucleotides not matched to a gene: 5. CDR3 in DNA: TGTGCCAGCAGCGCCGGGACAGGGATCTACGAGCAGTACTTC. Protein product: CASSAGTGIYEQYF.

The V call is TRBV6-6, the J call TRBJ1-6; D not certain. CDR1 and CDR2 (germline): MNHNY, SVGAGI (reference sequence). This CDR3 has 13 residues. The ends were cut back, 5 bases at V and 13 bases at J, with 15 bases in the middle. CDR3 loop: CASSRTEILPLHF. The CDR3 DNA sequence: TGTGCCAGCAGTCGGACGGAAATCTTGCCCCTCCACTTT.

This clone was seen at least ten times. Written as DNA, the CDR3 is TGTGCCAGCAGTGACTTAACAGGGGGCACCGGGGAGCTGTTTTTT. It is translated as CASSDLTGGTGELFF. The chain carries TRBV2 and TRBJ2-2; 8 bases are shared with TRBD1. CDR3 length equals 15 residues. V lost 3 bases, J lost 4 bases, and 4 bases stayed unmatched. In germline, CDR1 is SNHLY, CDR2 FYNNEI.

This clone has just a few counts. CDR3 loop: CASSLVAADLGYTF. DNA for the CDR3: TGTGCCAGCAGTTTAGTGGCGGCCGATCTTGGCTACACCTTC. This sequence joins TRBV27 and TRBJ1-2; D is unclear. This CDR3 contains 14 residues. The germline V gene encodes CDR1 MNHEY and CDR2 SMNVEV (reference sequence). The V end was cut by 2 bases, the J end by 7 bases, with 14 bases between.

Ten or more counts support this clone. The chain joins TRBV7-2 to TRBJ1-5; D remains ambiguous. The V end was cut by 0 bases, the J end by 6 bases, with 9 bases between. CDR3 length: 14 residues. The V gene's germline CDR1 is SGHTA and CDR2 FQGNSA. CDR3 sequence: CASSLAGRTQPQHF. The CDR3 DNA reads TGTGCCAGCAGCTTAGCGGGTCGGACTCAGCCCCAGCATTTT.

This clone has a handful of counts. The rearrangement links TRBV7-2 to TRBJ2-4; unclear D gene. Germline V CDR1 and CDR2: SGHTA, FQGNSA. The CDR3 contains 16 residues. The V end was cut by 1 base, the J end by 1 base, with 11 bases between. The CDR3 bases are TGTGCCAGCAGCTTAGAGTGGGGTGGCGCCAAAAACATTCAGTACTTC. The encoded protein is CASSLEWGGAKNIQYF.

The sample holds a few counts of this clone. The V gene is TRBV6-5, the J gene TRBJ2-5, with D unclear. The germline gives CDR1 MNHEY, CDR2 SVGAGI. The CDR3 spans 12 residues. The V and J ends lost 7 bases and 2 bases respectively, with 8 bases between them. The CDR3: CASKSPQETQYF. In nucleotides, the CDR3 is TGTGCCAGCAAAAGTCCGCAAGAGACCCAGTACTTC.

This clone is medium-sized (0.01 to 0.1%). The chain recombines TRBV2 with TRBJ2-4; possible D gene TRBD1, 6 bases. This CDR3 comprises 16 residues. V lost 6 bases, J lost 0 bases, and 15 bases lay in between. CDR1 and CDR2 (germline): SNHLY, FYNNEI. CDR3 sequence reads: CASRALGAGAKNIQYF. The CDR3 DNA follows: TGTGCCAGCAGAGCCCTGGGGGCTGGAGCCAAAAACATTCAGTACTTC.

A word on this clone: Other DNA sequences in the sample encode the same CDR3. CDR3 region: CASSLAGNTIYF. The CDR3 DNA sequence: TGTGCCAGCAGCTTGGCCGGGAACACCATATATTTT. V and J are TRBV7-2 and TRBJ1-3; D unclear. Between the trimmed V and J ends, which lost 3 bases and 7 bases, there was a span of 7 bases. The CDR3 is 12 amino acids. Germline values: CDR1 SGHTA, CDR2 FQGNSA. Complete variable domain (other parts from reference TRBV7-2 and TRBJ1-3): GAGVSQSPSNKVTEKGKDVELRCDPISGHTALYWYRQSLGQGLEFLIYFQGNSAPDKSGLPSDRFSAERTGGSVSTLTIQRTQQEDSAVYLCASSLAGNTIYFGEGSWLTVV.

The chain uses TRBV29-1 and TRBJ2-3; D might be TRBD1 or TRBD2, each matching 6 bases. This CDR3 region has 15 residues. Trimming shortened V by 6 bases and J by 1 base, and 17 bases separated the two germline ends. Germline CDR1 and CDR2: SQVTM and ANQGSEA. CDR3 residues: CSVLRDNGGTDTQYF. The CDR3, as DNA: TGCAGCGTCTTGCGGGACAACGGGGGCACAGATACGCAGTATTTT.

The CDR3 loop is CASSLPAGQQYF. The CDR3 DNA reads as TGCGCCAGCAGCTTGCCCGCGGGACAGCAGTATTTT. This chain uses TRBV5-1 with TRBJ2-3, with D perhaps being TRBD1 or TRBD2 (6 bases each). From germline, CDR1 is SGHRS and CDR2 YFSETQ. The CDR3 has 12 residues. Deletions cut 1 base from V and 11 bases from J, with 11 bases between.

This clone was counted between two and nine times. The DNA of the CDR3 is TGTGCCAGCAGCCGCGCCGGGACAGGGGGCACCGGGGAGCTGTTTTTT. Encoded protein: CASSRAGTGGTGELFF. The chain recombines TRBV7-9 with TRBJ2-2, with 11 bases fitting TRBD1. Looked up from germline, CDR1 is SEHNR and CDR2 is FQNEAQ (reference sequence). This CDR3 has 16 residues. V shed 5 bases and J 4 bases; nucleotides not matched to a gene: 6.

The chain recombines TRBV7-2 with TRBJ1-4, with 7 bases identical to TRBD1. V shed 5 bases, J shed 0 bases, and the junction held 6 bases outside the gene matches. The germline gives CDR1 SGHTA, CDR2 FQGNSA. CDR3 size: 16 residues. The CDR3 spells CASSLRTGTTNEKLFF. The CDR3 coding sequence is TGTGCCAGCAGCCTCCGGACAGGAACAACTAATGAAAAACTGTTTTTT.

There are a few counts of this clone. J is TRBJ2-2 and V is TRBV9, with D maybe TRBD1 (5 bases). The V gene lost 6 bases and the J gene lost 1 base, with 7 bases spanning the gap. Germline V gives CDR1 SGDLS, CDR2 YYNGEE. This CDR3 has 13 amino acids. The CDR3 spells CASNQGNTGELFF. Written as DNA, the CDR3 is TGTGCCAGCAATCAGGGGAACACCGGGGAGCTGTTTTTT. The whole variable domain, remainder taken from reference TRBV9 and TRBJ2-2, is DSGVTQTPKHLITATGQRVTLRCSPRSGDLSVYWYQQSLDQGLQFLIQYYNGEERAKGNILERFSAQQFPDLHSELNLSSLELGDSALYFCASNQGNTGELFFGEGSRLTVL.

Here the CDR3 reads CSVVAGPGTEAFF. In DNA, the CDR3 is TGCAGCGTTGTAGCAGGGCCAGGAACTGAAGCTTTCTTT. This chain uses TRBV29-1 with TRBJ1-1; D may be TRBD1 (5 bases). This CDR3 has 13 amino acids. Germline V lookup: CDR1 SQVTM, CDR2 ANQGSEA. V lost 4 bases and J 5 bases, leaving 14 bases between the germline ends. The whole variable domain, remainder taken from reference TRBV29-1 and TRBJ1-1, is SAVISQKPSRDICQRGTSLTIQCQVDSQVTMMFWYRQQPGQSLTLIATANQGSEATYESGFVIDKFPISRPNLTFSTLTVSNMSPEDSSIYLCSVVAGPGTEAFFGQGTRLTVV.

This clone was recorded a few times. J is TRBJ2-1 and V is TRBV5-1; D unresolved. V shed 0 bases and J shed 10 bases, with 8 bases lying between them. The CDR3 is 12 residues long. In germline, CDR1 is SGHRS, CDR2 YFSETQ. The CDR3 loop reads CASSLASREQFF. DNA of the CDR3: TGCGCCAGCAGCTTGGCTTCACGGGAGCAGTTCTTC.

V gene TRBV10-3 combines with J gene TRBJ2-1; TRBD1 matches at 7 bases. With V trimmed by 0 bases and J by 6 bases, 5 bases remained unmatched. The V gene's germline CDR1 is ENHRY and CDR2 SYGVKD. The CDR3 contains 15 residues. CDR3 region: CAISESTGNSNEQFF. The DNA of the CDR3 is TGTGCCATCAGTGAGTCGACAGGGAATAGCAATGAGCAGTTCTTC.

The V gene is TRBV5-8, the J gene TRBJ2-6; D not resolved. The CDR3 totals 15 residues. V gave up 0 bases and J gave up 0 bases, with 4 bases separating them. Per germline, CDR1 SGHTS and CDR2 YDEGEE. CDR3 region: CASSLGLSGANVLTF. The CDR3 bases are TGTGCCAGCAGCTTGGGGCTCTCTGGGGCCAACGTCCTGACTTTC.

This chain uses TRBV2 with TRBJ2-5; maybe TRBD1 (5 bases). The CDR3 extends over 14 amino acids. V was clipped by 2 bases and J by 5 bases, with 12 bases between them. CDR1 is SNHLY and CDR2 is FYNNEI in the germline V gene. The CDR3 loop is CASSERGAGETQYF. The CDR3 nucleotides read TGTGCCAGCAGTGAACGTGGGGCCGGGGAGACCCAGTACTTC. The whole variable domain, filled in from reference TRBV2 and TRBJ2-5, reads EPEVTQTPSHQVTQMGQEVILRCVPISNHLYFYWYRQILGQKVEFLVSFYNNEISEKSEIFDDQFSVERPDGSNFTLKIRSTKLEDSAMYFCASSERGAGETQYFGPGTRLLVL.

J is TRBJ2-2 and V is TRBV5-4; 7 nucleotides agree with TRBD1. V gave up 2 bases and J gave up 5 bases; unmatched junction bases: 6. The CDR3 is 15 residues long. CDR1 and CDR2 (germline): SGHNT, YYREEE (reference sequence). CDR3 loop: CASSFGQARTGELFF. The CDR3 bases are TGTGCCAGCAGCTTTGGACAGGCACGGACCGGGGAGCTGTTTTTT. Full variable domain (missing parts from reference TRBV5-4 and TRBJ2-2): ETGVTQSPTHLIKTRGQQVTLRCSSQSGHNTVSWYQQALGQGPQFIFQYYREEENGRGNFPPRFSGLQFPNYSSELNVNALELDDSALYLCASSFGQARTGELFFGEGSRLTVL.

This clone was recorded at least ten times. The CDR3, as DNA: TGTGCCAGCAGCAAGCTAGCGGGCTACAATGAGCAGTTCTTC. Its translation is CASSKLAGYNEQFF. The rearrangement joins TRBV7-2 to TRBJ2-1; 8 bases fit TRBD2. Germline V gene sequence: CDR1 SGHTA, CDR2 FQGNSA. V lost 5 bases, J lost 3 bases, and 3 bases stayed unmatched. The CDR3 has 14 amino acids.

V and J are TRBV6-5 and TRBJ2-7, with 7 bases lining up with TRBD1. The V and J ends lost 6 bases and 3 bases, in that order; junction bases with no gene match: 2. Germline V lookup: CDR1 MNHEY, CDR2 SVGAGI. This CDR3 contains 12 residues. In DNA, the CDR3 is TGTGCCAGCAGAAGGGACAGCTACGAGCAGTACTTC. Translated: CASRRDSYEQYF.

This clone was recorded at least ten times. V is TRBV27 and J is TRBJ2-1; D unresolved. Germline CDR1 reads MNHEY; CDR2 reads SMNVEV (reference sequence). There are 17 residues in the CDR3. Deletions cut 4 bases from V and 4 bases from J, with 20 bases between. CDR3 in amino acids: CASSSLHILRIYNEQFF. The CDR3 region has the DNA TGTGCCAGCAGTTCGTTACATATACTGAGGATATACAATGAGCAGTTCTTC.